This T cell receptor (beta chain) is drawn from a study of CD8 T cells in ankylosing spondylitis. Study results and limitations: It was reported that disease-linked clones were significantly enriched in matched ankylosing spondylitis synovial fluid. In reactive arthritis synovial fluid and blood, some motif variants had been reported before.

For this clonotype: What it binds is not known.

Using its own MiXCR run on the 5' RACE reads, TCRdb lists one record per CDR3 protein. The sample holds 270,000 or so distinct CDR3 sequences; about 20% are singletons and the top ten take roughly a third. Specimen: blood, either unsorted or a sorted T cell fraction (not recorded which). The receptor comes from a male donor with ankylosing spondylitis or in good health (not recorded which).

CDR3 residues: CSVEALAGAETQYF. The CDR3 DNA is TGCAGCGTTGAAGCACTAGCGGGAGCCGAGACCCAGTACTTC. The gene calls are TRBV29-1 and TRBJ2-5; TRBD2 matches 11 bases. CDR1 is SQVTM, CDR2 ANQGSEA, per germline. This CDR3 comprises 14 residues. V trimming: 1 base; J trimming: 5 bases; junction bases outside the gene matches: 3.